The 10 T cell receptor beta chains given below trace back to one sample, sequenced in a study of T cell responses to AZD1222 COVID-19 vaccine. The assay was immunoSEQ multiplex PCR, and TCRdb's table has in-frame clones only and misses some. The sample carries roughly 98,000 clones, about 88% recorded once. The sample here was peripheral blood, taken 28 days after the second AZD1222 dose. These receptors all come from an adult who received the AZD1222 COVID-19 vaccine.

The chain uses TRBV6-5 and TRBJ1-2; 7 bases map to TRBD1. Germline V gene lookup returns CDR1 MNHEY and CDR2 SVGAGI. The CDR3 sequence is 14 residues long. The V gene end was trimmed by 6 bases and the J gene end by 3 bases; junction bases not matched to a gene: 7. The CDR3 DNA reads as TGTGCCAGCAGGGGTACAGGGGCCCACTATGGCTACACCTTC. Residues: CASRGTGAHYGYTF.

The rearrangement links TRBV27 to TRBJ2-1; TRBD2 matches at 9 bases. The germline CDR1 and CDR2 sequences are MNHEY and SMNVEV (reference sequence). Trimming cost V 3 bases and J 6 bases; bases outside gene matches: 6. The CDR3 length is 15 residues. The CDR3 reads CASSLIAGAGNEQFF. As DNA, the CDR3 is TGTGCCAGCAGTTTGATAGCGGGAGCAGGCAATGAGCAGTTCTTC.

This clone has a handful of counts. CDR3 sequence reads: CASSLVHSQIQPQHF. As DNA, the CDR3 is TGTGCCAGCAGCTTAGTACACTCCCAAATTCAGCCCCAGCATTTT. The rearrangement links TRBV7-8 to TRBJ1-5; D remains ambiguous. This CDR3 is 15 amino acids long. Trimming pared 1 base from V and 6 bases from J, leaving 13 bases between. The germline V gene has CDR1 SGHVS and CDR2 FQNEAQ.

The chain recombines TRBV9 with TRBJ1-1; D is possibly TRBD1 (5 bases). The CDR3 totals 15 residues. From germline, CDR1 is SGDLS and CDR2 YYNGEE. With 6 bases removed from V and 0 bases from J, the gap between germline ends came to 15 bases. The CDR3 region is CASTRAQGMNTEAFF. The CDR3 DNA is TGTGCCAGCACCAGGGCTCAGGGAATGAACACTGAAGCTTTCTTT.

The chain is built from TRBV5-1 and TRBJ1-1, with 7 bases aligning to TRBD1. CDR3 size: 14 residues. In germline, CDR1 is SGHRS, CDR2 YFSETQ. Trimming removed 3 bases from V and 4 bases from J; junction bases left unmatched: 6. CDR3 nucleotides: TGCGCCAGCAGCTCACACCCAGGGGGCACTGAAGCTTTCTTT. Translating gives CASSSHPGGTEAFF.

This clone appeared once. This chain joins TRBV4-1 and TRBJ1-5, with D hard to call. The CDR3 loop spans 13 amino acids. Trimming removed 4 bases from V and 4 bases from J, with 8 bases in between. Germline V gives CDR1 MGHRA, CDR2 YSYEKL. In nucleotides, the CDR3 is TGCGCCAGCAGCCGGATTGGAAATCAGCCCCAGCATTTT. Its translation is CASSRIGNQPQHF.

This chain links TRBV18 with TRBJ1-5; maybe TRBD1 (5 bases). This CDR3 has 15 residues. Trimming stripped 3 bases from V and 2 bases from J, with 11 bases between. Germline V lookup: CDR1 KGHSH, CDR2 LQKENI. The CDR3 bases are TGTGCCAGCTCACCGGCAGCCAGGGGCAATCAGCCCCAGCATTTT. Translated, it gives CASSPAARGNQPQHF.

The V call is TRBV24-1, the J call TRBJ2-1; possibly TRBD1 for D (6 bases). Trimming pared 9 bases from V and 3 bases from J, leaving 14 bases between. The germline V gene encodes CDR1 KGHDR and CDR2 SFDVKD. The length of the CDR3 is 14 residues. The CDR3 loop reads CATEDSLGYNEQFF. The CDR3 DNA is TGTGCCACCGAGGACAGCCTGGGCTACAATGAGCAGTTCTTC.

The chain employs TRBV3-1 (or the pseudogene TRBV3-2) and TRBJ2-2; maybe TRBD1 (6 bases). The CDR3 runs 16 residues. V lost 4 bases and J lost 2, with 14 bases in between. Germline V gene sequence: CDR1 LGHDT, CDR2 YNNKEL (reference sequence). CDR3 nucleotide sequence: TGTGCCAGCAGCCGCCGGGACGGGACAAACACCGGGGAGCTGTTTTTT. This translates into CASSRRDGTNTGELFF.

The chain has TRBV27 and TRBJ1-1; 7 bases match TRBD1. The length of the CDR3 is 15 residues. CDR1 and CDR2 (germline): MNHEY, SMNVEV (reference sequence). V lost 5 bases, J lost 7 bases, and 13 bases stayed unmatched. The CDR3 DNA reads TGTGCCAGCAGTCTCACGCCGACAGGGCCAAGTGAAGCTTTCTTT. It translates to CASSLTPTGPSEAFF.